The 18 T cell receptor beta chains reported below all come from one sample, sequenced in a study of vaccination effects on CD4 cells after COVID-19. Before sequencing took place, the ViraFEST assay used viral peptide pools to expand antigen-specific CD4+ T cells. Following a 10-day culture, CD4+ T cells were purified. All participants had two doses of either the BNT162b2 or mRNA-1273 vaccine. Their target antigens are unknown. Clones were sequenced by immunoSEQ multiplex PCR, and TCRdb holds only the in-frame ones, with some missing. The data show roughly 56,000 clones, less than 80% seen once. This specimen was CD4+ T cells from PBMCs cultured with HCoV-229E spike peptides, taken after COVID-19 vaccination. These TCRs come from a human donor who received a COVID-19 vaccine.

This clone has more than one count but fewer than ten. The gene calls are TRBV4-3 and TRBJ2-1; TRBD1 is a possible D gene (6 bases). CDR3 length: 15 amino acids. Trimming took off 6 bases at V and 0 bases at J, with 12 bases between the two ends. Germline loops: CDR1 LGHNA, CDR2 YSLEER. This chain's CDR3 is CASRKGVDSYNEQFF. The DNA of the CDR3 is TGCGCCAGCAGAAAGGGGGTGGACTCCTACAATGAGCAGTTCTTC.

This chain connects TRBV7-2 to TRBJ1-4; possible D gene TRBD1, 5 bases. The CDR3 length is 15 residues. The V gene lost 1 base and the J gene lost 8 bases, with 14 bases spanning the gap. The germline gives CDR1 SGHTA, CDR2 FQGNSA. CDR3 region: CASSLDWQGGEKLFF. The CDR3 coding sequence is TGTGCCAGCAGCTTAGATTGGCAGGGTGGCGAAAAACTGTTTTTT.

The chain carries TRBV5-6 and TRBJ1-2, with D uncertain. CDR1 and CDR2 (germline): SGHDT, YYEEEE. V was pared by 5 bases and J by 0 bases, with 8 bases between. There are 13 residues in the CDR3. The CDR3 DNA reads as TGTGCCAGCAGTCAGCTACCTAACTATGGCTACACCTTC. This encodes CASSQLPNYGYTF.

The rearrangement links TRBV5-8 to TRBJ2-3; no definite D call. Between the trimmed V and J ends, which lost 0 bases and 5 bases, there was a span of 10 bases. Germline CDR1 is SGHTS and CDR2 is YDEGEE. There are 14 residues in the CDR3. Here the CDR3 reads CASSLAMLVDTQYF. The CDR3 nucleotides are TGTGCCAGCAGCTTGGCCATGTTGGTAGATACGCAGTATTTT.

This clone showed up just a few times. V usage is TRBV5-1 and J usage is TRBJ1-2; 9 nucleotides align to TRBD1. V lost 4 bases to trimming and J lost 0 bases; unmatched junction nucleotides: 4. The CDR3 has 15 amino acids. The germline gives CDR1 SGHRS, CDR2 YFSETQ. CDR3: CASSQTGGSNYGYTF. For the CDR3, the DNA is TGCGCCAGCAGCCAGACAGGGGGATCTAACTATGGCTACACCTTC.

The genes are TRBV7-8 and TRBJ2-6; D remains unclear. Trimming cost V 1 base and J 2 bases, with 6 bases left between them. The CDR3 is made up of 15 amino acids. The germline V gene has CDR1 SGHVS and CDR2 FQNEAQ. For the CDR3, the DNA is TGTGCCAGCAGCTTAGTCGGAGCTGGGGCCAACGTCCTGACTTTC. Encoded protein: CASSLVGAGANVLTF. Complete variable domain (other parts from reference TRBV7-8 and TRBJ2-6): GAGVSQSPRYKVAKRGQDVALRCDPISGHVSLFWYQQALGQGPEFLTYFQNEAQLDKSGLPSDRFFAERPEGSVSTLKIQRTQQEDSAVYLCASSLVGAGANVLTFGAGSRLTVL.

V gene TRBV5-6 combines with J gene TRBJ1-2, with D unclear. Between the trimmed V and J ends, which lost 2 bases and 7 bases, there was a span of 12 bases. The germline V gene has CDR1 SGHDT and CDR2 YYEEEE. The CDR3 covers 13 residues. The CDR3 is CASSFLAAGGYTF. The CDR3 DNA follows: TGTGCCAGCAGCTTCTTAGCGGCGGGTGGCTACACCTTC.

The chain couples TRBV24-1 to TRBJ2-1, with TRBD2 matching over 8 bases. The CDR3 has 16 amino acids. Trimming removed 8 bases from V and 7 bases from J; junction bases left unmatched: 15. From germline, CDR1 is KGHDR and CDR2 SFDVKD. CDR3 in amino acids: CATIEREGGALNEQFF. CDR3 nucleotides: TGTGCCACCATTGAACGGGAGGGGGGCGCTCTAAATGAGCAGTTCTTC.

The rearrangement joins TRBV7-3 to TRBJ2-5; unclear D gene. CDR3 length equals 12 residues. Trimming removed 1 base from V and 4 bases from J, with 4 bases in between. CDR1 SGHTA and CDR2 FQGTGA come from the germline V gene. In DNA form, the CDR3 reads TGTGCCAGCAGCTTAAGAGGAGAGACCCAGTACTTC. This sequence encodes CASSLRGETQYF.

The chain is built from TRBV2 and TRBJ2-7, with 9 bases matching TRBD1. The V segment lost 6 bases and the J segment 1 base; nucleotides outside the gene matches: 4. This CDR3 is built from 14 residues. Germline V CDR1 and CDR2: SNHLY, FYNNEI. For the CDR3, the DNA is TGTGCCAGCAGCGGGGACAGGGCATCCTACGAGCAGTACGTC. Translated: CASSGDRASYEQYV.

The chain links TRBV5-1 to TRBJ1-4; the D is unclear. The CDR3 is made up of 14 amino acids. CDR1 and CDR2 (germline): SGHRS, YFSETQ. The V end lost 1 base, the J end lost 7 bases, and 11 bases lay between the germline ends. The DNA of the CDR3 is TGCGCCAGCAGCTTGAGGACGGGCGGTGAAAAACTGTTTTTT. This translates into CASSLRTGGEKLFF.

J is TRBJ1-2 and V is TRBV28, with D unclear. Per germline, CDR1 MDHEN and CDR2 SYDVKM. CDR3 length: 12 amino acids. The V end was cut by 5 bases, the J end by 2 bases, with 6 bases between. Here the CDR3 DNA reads TGTGCCAGCAGTACCACCAACTATGGCTACACCTTC. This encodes CASSTTNYGYTF.

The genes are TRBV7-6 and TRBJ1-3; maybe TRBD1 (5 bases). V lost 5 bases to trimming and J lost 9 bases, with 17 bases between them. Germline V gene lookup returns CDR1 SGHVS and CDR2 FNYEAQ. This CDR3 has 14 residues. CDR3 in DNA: TGTGCCAGCAGCGCTGTGGGGCCGCATAGCACCATATATTTT. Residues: CASSAVGPHSTIYF.

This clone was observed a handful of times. This CDR3 reads CASSFPAVTEAFF. CDR3 nucleotide sequence: TGTGCCAGCAGCTTTCCCGCCGTTACTGAAGCTTTCTTT. The rearrangement links TRBV7-9 to TRBJ1-1; D is ambiguous. CDR1 is SEHNR and CDR2 is FQNEAQ in the germline V gene (reference sequence). Trimming shortened V by 3 bases and J by 5 bases, and 10 bases separated the two germline ends. There are 13 residues in the CDR3. The full variable domain, rest sourced from reference TRBV7-9 and TRBJ1-1, is DTGVSQNPRHKITKRGQNVTFRCDPISEHNRLYWYRQTLGQGPEFLTYFQNEAQLEKSRLLSDRFSAERPKGSFSTLEIQRTEQGDSAMYLCASSFPAVTEAFFGQGTRLTVV.

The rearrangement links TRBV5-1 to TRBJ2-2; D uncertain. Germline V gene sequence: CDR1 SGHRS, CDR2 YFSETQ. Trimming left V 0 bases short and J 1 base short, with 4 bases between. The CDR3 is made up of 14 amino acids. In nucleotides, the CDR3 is TGCGCCAGCAGCTTGGTGGTGAACACCGGGGAGCTGTTTTTT. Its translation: CASSLVVNTGELFF. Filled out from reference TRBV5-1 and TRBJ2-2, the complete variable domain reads KAGVTQTPRYLIKTRGQQVTLSCSPISGHRSVSWYQQTPGQGLQFLFEYFSETQRNKGNFPGRFSGRQFSNSRSEMNVSTLELGDSALYLCASSLVVNTGELFFGEGSRLTVL.

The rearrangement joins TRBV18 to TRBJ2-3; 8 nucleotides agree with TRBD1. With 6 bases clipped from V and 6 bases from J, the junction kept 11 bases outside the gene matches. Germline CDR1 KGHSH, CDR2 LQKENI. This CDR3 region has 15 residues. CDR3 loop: CASSGQGPGGDTQYF. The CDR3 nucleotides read TGTGCCAGCTCTGGACAGGGCCCCGGTGGGGATACGCAGTATTTT.

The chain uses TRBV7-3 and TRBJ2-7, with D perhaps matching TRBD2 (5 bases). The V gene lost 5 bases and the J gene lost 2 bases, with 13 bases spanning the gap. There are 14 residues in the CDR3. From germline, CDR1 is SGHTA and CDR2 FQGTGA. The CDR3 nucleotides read TGTGCCAGCAGCCCGCCGGACGGGACCTACGAGCAGTACGTC. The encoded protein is CASSPPDGTYEQYV.

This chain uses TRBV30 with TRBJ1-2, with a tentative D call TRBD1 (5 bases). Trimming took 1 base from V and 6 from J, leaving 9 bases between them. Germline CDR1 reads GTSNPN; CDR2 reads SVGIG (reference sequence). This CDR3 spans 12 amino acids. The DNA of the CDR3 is TGTGCCTGGAGTGGCGGGGGGAATGGCTACACCTTC. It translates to CAWSGGGNGYTF.